Sequencing of this TCR beta chain was carried out in a study of T cell responses to AZD1222 COVID-19 vaccine. Study background: Combined were second doses at about 4 or about 12 weeks.

The method was immunoSEQ multiplex PCR; TCRdb's version includes in-frame clones alone and lacks a portion of them. The sample records approximately 100,000 clones, approximately 87% being singletons. This sequence was found in an adult in good health. The source material was peripheral blood, sampled on day 0 of AZD1222 vaccination.

This CDR3 is CASRDRGINEQFF. CDR3 DNA: TGTGCCAGTAGGGACAGGGGAATAAATGAGCAGTTCTTC. The chain carries TRBV6-5 and TRBJ2-1; 10 bases are shared with TRBD1. J gave up 7 bases and V 9 bases, and 6 bases lay outside the gene matches. Germline V gives CDR1 MNHEY, CDR2 SVGAGI. The length of the CDR3 is 13 residues.